This passage covers 15 T cell receptor beta chains from one sample sequenced in a study of blood T cells in healthy people across ages. A second roughly 6 to 12 cycle PCR used barcoded and J-beta primers. In TCRdb, the 5' RACE reads were re-called with MiXCR into one record per CDR3 protein. The sample lists around 940,000 distinct CDR3 sequences, roughly 47% seen once, with roughly 23% in the top ten. Material: blood. All receptors come from a woman in her fifties or sixties in good health.

The V call is TRBV4-1, the J call TRBJ1-4; 9 nucleotides match TRBD1. The junction had 7 bases not matched to a gene; V was cut back by 5 bases and J by 0 bases. Germline V lookup: CDR1 MGHRA, CDR2 YSYEKL. This CDR3 contains 17 residues. The CDR3 region is CASSKGQGPTTNEKLFF. CDR3 DNA: TGCGCCAGCAGCAAGGGACAGGGCCCTACAACTAATGAAAAACTGTTTTTT.

The CDR3 DNA follows: TGTGCCAGCAGTTATGGACTAGCGGGAGTCTTGAACAATGAGCAGTTCTTC. This gives the protein CASSYGLAGVLNNEQFF. The rearrangement links TRBV6-2 or TRBV6-3 to TRBJ2-1; 13 bases agree with TRBD2. The J segment lost 5 bases and the V segment lost 3 bases, leaving 7 bases of the junction unmatched. The CDR3 has 17 amino acids. Germline-derived CDR1 and CDR2 are MNHEY and SVGEGT.

The rearrangement links TRBV24-1 to TRBJ2-3, with a tentative D call TRBD2 (5 bases). The V gene lost 9 bases and the J gene lost 7 bases, with 16 bases spanning the gap. This CDR3 is 13 amino acids long. Germline-derived CDR1 and CDR2 are KGHDR and SFDVKD. CDR3 amino acids: CATGKPGVHTQYF. The CDR3, as DNA: TGTGCCACCGGTAAACCCGGGGTTCATACGCAGTATTTT.

This chain links TRBV7-9 with TRBJ2-7; possibly TRBD1 or TRBD2 for D (5 bases each). The DNA end is a closer match to TRBJ2-5, so the J assignment may be wrong. Germline loops: CDR1 SEHNR, CDR2 FQNEAQ (reference sequence). This CDR3 is built from 13 residues. The CDR3 here is CASSLDGTETQYF. DNA for the CDR3: TGTGCCAGCAGCTTAGACGGGACAGAGACCCAGTACTTC.

This clonotype has a handful of counts. This chain links TRBV6-6 with TRBJ2-7; tentative D call: TRBD1 (5 bases). This CDR3 spans 15 amino acids. CDR1 MNHNY and CDR2 SVGAGI come from the germline V gene (reference sequence). Trimming took off 4 bases at V and 1 base at J, with 14 bases between the two ends. The CDR3 is CASSSSRKGSYEQYF. In DNA, the CDR3 is TGTGCCAGCAGTTCCTCGCGGAAGGGGTCCTACGAGCAGTACTTC.

V gene TRBV14 combines with J gene TRBJ1-1, with 8 nucleotides matching TRBD1. The CDR3 is made up of 15 amino acids. V lost 4 bases and J lost 3; bases outside the gene matches: 7. In germline, CDR1 is SGHDN, CDR2 FVKESK. This chain's CDR3 is CASSPNGQGHTEAFF. In DNA form, the CDR3 reads TGTGCCAGCAGCCCCAACGGACAGGGACACACTGAAGCTTTCTTT.

This clonotype was observed once. This chain uses TRBV7-9 with TRBJ2-1, with TRBD2 identical over 13 bases. Per the germline V gene, CDR1 is SEHNR and CDR2 is FQNEAQ (reference sequence). V lost 5 bases and J lost 2; bases outside the gene matches: 9. This CDR3 contains 18 residues. The CDR3 DNA reads TGTGCCAGCAGCACCTGGACTAGCGGGAGAGGAACCTACAATGAGCAGTTCTTC. It translates to CASSTWTSGRGTYNEQFF.

This clonotype was recorded at least ten times. V is TRBV3-1 and J is TRBJ2-7, with a possible D match to TRBD1 (6 bases). Per the germline V gene, CDR1 is LGHDT and CDR2 is YNNKEL (reference sequence). Trimming took off 1 base at V and 3 bases at J, with 10 bases between the two ends. CDR3 size: 14 residues. CDR3: CASSQGGQYYEQYF. The CDR3 DNA reads as TGTGCCAGCAGCCAAGGCGGACAGTACTACGAGCAGTACTTC.

The CDR3 region has the DNA TGTGCCAGCAGGAAAGCCCGAGAGACCCAGTACTTC. The encoded protein is CASRKARETQYF. J is TRBJ2-5 and V is TRBV6-5, with unresolved D. Germline V gene lookup returns CDR1 MNHEY and CDR2 SVGAGI. Trimming removed 6 bases from V and 4 bases from J, with 9 bases in between. This CDR3 spans 12 amino acids.

This chain links TRBV15 with TRBJ2-3, with a possible D match to TRBD2 (6 bases). Trimming shortened V by 0 bases and J by 3 bases, and 10 bases separated the two germline ends. Germline V gene data show CDR1 as LNHNV and CDR2 as YYDKDF (reference sequence). The CDR3 has 15 residues. The CDR3: CATSRETGVTDTQYF. For the CDR3, the DNA is TGTGCCACCAGCAGAGAAACGGGGGTTACAGATACGCAGTATTTT.

The V call is TRBV7-8, the J call TRBJ1-1; the match to TRBD1 covers 8 bases. V was clipped by 2 bases and J by 4 bases; unmatched bases: 9. This CDR3 has 16 amino acids. Germline V gene sequence: CDR1 SGHVS, CDR2 FQNEAQ. The chain's CDR3 is CASSLIQGAYSTEAFF. CDR3 bases: TGTGCCAGCAGCTTAATCCAGGGGGCTTATTCCACTGAAGCTTTCTTT.

This clonotype was found a few times. This chain links TRBV28 with TRBJ2-4; D may be TRBD2 (5 bases). The CDR3 spans 16 residues. Germline V CDR1 and CDR2: MDHEN, SYDVKM. V was trimmed by 10 bases and J by 0 bases, leaving 19 bases between them. CDR3 DNA: TGTGCCACCCAGACTCGGGGAGTAGGAGCCAAAAACATTCAGTACTTC. Amino acids: CATQTRGVGAKNIQYF.

The genes are TRBV9 and TRBJ2-1; tentative D call: TRBD2 (6 bases). The end of the DNA fits TRBJ2-7 better, so the J call may be wrong. CDR1 and CDR2 (germline): SGDLS, YYNGEE. The CDR3 length is 16 residues. DNA for the CDR3: TGTGCCAGCAGCGTATCCCCGGTAGCGGTGTACAATGAGCAGTACTTC. Translated: CASSVSPVAVYNEQYF.

In its sample, this clonotype was seen once. The chain links TRBV20-1 to TRBJ1-5, with a possible D match to TRBD1 (5 bases). This CDR3 has 12 amino acids. Germline V CDR1 and CDR2: DFQATT, SNEGSKA (reference sequence). Trimming took off 5 bases at V and 5 bases at J, with 10 bases between the two ends. CDR3 nucleotides: TGCAGTGCTGAATTGGGGGATCAGCCCCAGCATTTT. Encoded protein: CSAELGDQPQHF.

The rearrangement links TRBV28 to TRBJ2-7; D gene unclear. Trimming left V 8 bases short and J 9 bases short, with 14 bases between. The germline V gene encodes CDR1 MDHEN and CDR2 SYDVKM. There are 11 residues in the CDR3. The CDR3 DNA reads as TGTGCCAGCGCCTACGTAGGTGTGCAGTACTTC. Amino acids: CASAYVGVQYF. Using reference TRBV28 and TRBJ2-7 for the parts outside the CDR3, the full variable domain is DVKVTQSSRYLVKRTGEKVFLECVQDMDHENMFWYRQDPGLGLRLIYFSYDVKMKEKGDIPEGYSVSREKKERFSLILESASTNQTSMYLCASAYVGVQYFGPGTRLTVT.